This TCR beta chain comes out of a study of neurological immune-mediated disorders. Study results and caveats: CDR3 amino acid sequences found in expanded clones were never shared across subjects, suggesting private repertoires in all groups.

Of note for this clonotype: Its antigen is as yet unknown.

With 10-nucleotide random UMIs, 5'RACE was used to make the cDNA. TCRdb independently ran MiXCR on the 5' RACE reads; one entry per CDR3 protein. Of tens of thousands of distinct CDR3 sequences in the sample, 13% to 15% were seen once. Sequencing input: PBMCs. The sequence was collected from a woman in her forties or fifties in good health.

CDR3 amino acids: CASSQGRGDTQYF. CDR3 DNA sequence: TGTGCCAGCAGCCAAGGTCGGGGGGACACGCAGTATTTT. The V and J genes are TRBV6-5 and TRBJ2-3; 7 bases agree with TRBD2. This CDR3 is built from 13 residues. Germline assignment: CDR1 MNHEY and CDR2 SVGAGI. V lost 6 bases to trimming and J lost 9 bases; unmatched junction nucleotides: 9.